The 24 T cell receptor beta chains in this list originate from one sample, sequenced in a study of OX40 agonist ivuxolimab in advanced cancers. Only in-frame clones appear in the TCRdb table, and some are missing; sequencing was by immunoSEQ multiplex PCR. The data show about 48,000 clones, with roughly 83% seen just once and 0.95% to 1.3% held by the top ten. The input for sequencing was CD4+ or CD8+ T cells sorted from blood, taken in a trial of the OX40 agonist ivuxolimab. These receptors were obtained from an adult with an advanced solid tumor such as melanoma, head and neck, liver or kidney cancer.

This clone was counted between two and nine times. The rearrangement uses TRBV27 and TRBJ2-7; D unclear. The CDR3 runs to 11 residues. Germline CDR1 MNHEY, CDR2 SMNVEV (reference sequence). V lost 5 bases and J lost 9, with 11 bases in between. DNA of the CDR3: TGTGCCAGCAGTGACTGGGTGACGCAGTACTTC. Its protein product is CASSDWVTQYF.

The chain carries TRBV2 and TRBJ2-5; TRBD2 is a possible D gene (7 bases). The CDR3 covers 13 residues. Germline CDR1 reads SNHLY; CDR2 reads FYNNEI. The ends were cut back, 8 bases at V and 2 bases at J, with 12 bases in the middle. CDR3 nucleotides: TGTGCCAGCGGAGGGGGGGGGCAAGAGACCCAGTACTTC. This codes for CASGGGGQETQYF.

This clone was detected only once. The gene calls are TRBV30 and TRBJ2-7; D remains ambiguous. The CDR3 is made up of 12 amino acids. Germline V CDR1 and CDR2: GTSNPN, SVGIG (reference sequence). The V end was cut by 1 base, the J end by 6 bases, with 10 bases between. CDR3 sequence: CAWSGLGREQYF. The CDR3 DNA sequence: TGTGCCTGGAGTGGGTTAGGGCGCGAGCAGTACTTC.

V is TRBV7-8 and J is TRBJ1-6, with 7 bases matching TRBD1. The CDR3 runs to 16 residues. Germline CDR1 reads SGHVS; CDR2 reads FQNEAQ. Unmatched junction bases numbered 6, after V lost 0 bases and J lost 7 bases. The CDR3 nucleotides read TGTGCCAGCAGCTTAGCCCGACAGGGCCAGAATTCACCCCTCCACTTT. Translated, it gives CASSLARQGQNSPLHF.

The chain recombines TRBV27 with TRBJ2-7; either TRBD1 or TRBD2 may fit D (6 bases each). The germline V gene has CDR1 MNHEY and CDR2 SMNVEV (reference sequence). V lost 5 bases and J lost 3, with 14 bases in between. This CDR3 is 14 amino acids long. This CDR3 is CASSGQEGGYEQYF. The CDR3, as DNA: TGTGCCAGCAGTGGTCAGGAGGGGGGCTACGAGCAGTACTTC.

The chain employs TRBV7-9 and TRBJ1-2; D gene ambiguous. The V gene's germline CDR1 is SEHNR and CDR2 FQNEAQ (reference sequence). Trimming removed 5 bases at V and 5 bases at J, with 15 bases between. This CDR3 has 14 amino acids. CDR3 protein: CASSLTGLGYGYTF. CDR3 nucleotide sequence: TGTGCCAGCAGCCTAACGGGGTTGGGTTATGGCTACACCTTC.

The chain joins TRBV9 to TRBJ1-5; D not resolved. Germline V lookup: CDR1 SGDLS, CDR2 YYNGEE. The CDR3 runs 15 residues. Deletions cut 0 bases from V and 0 bases from J, with 7 bases between. The CDR3 coding sequence is TGTGCCAGCAGCGTAGACGGGTATAGCAATCAGCCCCAGCATTTT. Translation gives CASSVDGYSNQPQHF.

The rearrangement uses TRBV4-1 and TRBJ2-5; tentatively, D is TRBD2 (5 bases). Germline V lookup: CDR1 MGHRA, CDR2 YSYEKL. V was trimmed by 4 bases and J by 2 bases, leaving 17 bases between them. This CDR3 comprises 16 residues. CDR3 nucleotides: TGCGCCAGCAGCCGCCCACCGGGAAGCGCGCAAGAGACCCAGTACTTC. Its protein product is CASSRPPGSAQETQYF.

This chain links TRBV7-2 with TRBJ1-1; 8 bases align to TRBD1. Trimming at V came to 1 base and at J to 3 bases, leaving 4 bases not matched to a gene. This CDR3 spans 15 amino acids. The germline CDR1 and CDR2 sequences are SGHTA and FQGNSA. The CDR3 sequence is CASSLGDRRDTEAFF. As DNA, the CDR3 is TGTGCCAGCAGCTTAGGGGACAGGCGAGACACTGAAGCTTTCTTT.

This rearrangement joins TRBV7-9 to TRBJ2-7, with TRBD1 matching over 10 bases. This CDR3 spans 16 amino acids. V was pared by 5 bases and J by 2 bases, with 9 bases of the junction left unmatched. Per germline, CDR1 SEHNR and CDR2 FQNEAQ (reference sequence). The CDR3, as DNA: TGTGCCAGCAGCCAGCCCGGGGGGACAGGGGCCTACGAGCAGTACTTC. Its protein product is CASSQPGGTGAYEQYF.

The chain links TRBV6-5 to TRBJ1-1; D remains ambiguous. Trimming removed 6 bases from V and 5 bases from J, with 13 bases in between. The CDR3 is made up of 13 amino acids. Germline-derived CDR1 and CDR2 are MNHEY and SVGAGI. The CDR3 region is CASSPHSATEAFF. The CDR3 DNA sequence: TGTGCCAGCAGCCCCCATTCAGCGACTGAAGCTTTCTTT.

The V gene is TRBV6-1, the J gene TRBJ2-7; 11 bases are a match to TRBD2. The length of the CDR3 is 15 residues. Germline V gene data show CDR1 as MNHNS and CDR2 as SASEGT. V lost 4 bases, J lost 4 bases, and 6 bases stayed unmatched. The CDR3 DNA follows: TGTGCCAGCAGTGTTACCGGGACTAGCGGATACGAGCAGTACTTC. This codes for CASSVTGTSGYEQYF.

This chain connects TRBV7-2 to TRBJ1-3, with 7 bases that match TRBD1. With 5 bases clipped from V and 1 base from J, the junction kept 5 bases outside the gene matches. Looked up from germline, CDR1 is SGHTA and CDR2 is FQGNSA. The CDR3 spans 15 residues. CDR3 residues: CASSPRTGSGNTIYF. CDR3 DNA: TGTGCCAGCAGCCCGAGGACAGGTTCTGGAAACACCATATATTTT.

The chain links TRBV7-9 to TRBJ2-7; 10 bases agree with TRBD2. The CDR3 consists of 14 residues. In germline, CDR1 is SEHNR, CDR2 FQNEAQ (reference sequence). V trimming: 9 bases; J trimming: 0 bases; junction bases outside the gene matches: 5. CDR3 loop: CASGASGSSYEQYF. CDR3 sequence (DNA): TGTGCCAGTGGGGCTAGCGGGAGCTCCTACGAGCAGTACTTC.

The CDR3: CASSSGTSNVQETQYF. CDR3 sequence (DNA): TGTGCCAGCAGCTCCGGGACTAGTAACGTCCAAGAGACCCAGTACTTC. The V and J genes are TRBV5-5 and TRBJ2-5; 8 positions match TRBD2. The length of the CDR3 is 16 residues. Looked up from germline, CDR1 is SGHKS and CDR2 is YYEKEE (reference sequence). Unmatched junction bases numbered 8, after V lost 3 bases and J lost 1 base.

The rearrangement links TRBV19 to TRBJ1-5; D gene unclear. The CDR3 sequence is 14 residues long. Per the germline V gene, CDR1 is LNHDA and CDR2 is SQIVND (reference sequence). Trimming pared 7 bases from V and 3 bases from J, leaving 13 bases between. CDR3 protein: CASTLTSPNQPQHF. CDR3 DNA: TGTGCCAGTACCCTAACCTCACCCAATCAGCCCCAGCATTTT.

Of note for this clone: This specimen includes other DNA sequences encoding the same CDR3. V and J are TRBV5-1 and TRBJ1-1; maybe TRBD1 (6 bases). Trimming pared 0 bases from V and 8 bases from J, leaving 14 bases between. In germline, CDR1 is SGHRS, CDR2 YFSETQ. CDR3 size: 14 residues. The CDR3 DNA is TGCGCCAGCAGCTTGGCCGTGGGAGGGGGGGAAGCTTTCTTT. Its translation: CASSLAVGGGEAFF.

J is TRBJ2-7 and V is TRBV19, with a tentative D call TRBD2 (6 bases). The ends were cut back, 4 bases at V and 1 base at J, with 8 bases in the middle. Per germline, CDR1 LNHDA and CDR2 SQIVND (reference sequence). This CDR3 has 13 amino acids. CDR3 nucleotide sequence: TGTGCCAGTAGTAGGGGGGAATCCTACGAGCAGTACTTC. This gives the protein CASSRGESYEQYF. The full variable domain, in which reference TRBV19 and TRBJ2-7 provide the parts outside the CDR3, is DGGITQSPKYLFRKEGQNVTLSCEQNLNHDAMYWYRQDPGQGLRLIYYSQIVNDFQKGDIAEGYSVSREKKESFPLTVTSAQKNPTAFYLCASSRGESYEQYFGPGTRLTVT.

The chain employs TRBV6-6 and TRBJ2-5; 8 bases agree with TRBD1. J lost 7 bases, V lost 8 bases, and 18 bases had no gene match. The CDR3 totals 16 residues. Germline V CDR1 and CDR2: MNHNY, SVGAGI (reference sequence). The CDR3 here is CASDYRGQGAVGTQYF. CDR3 sequence (DNA): TGTGCCAGCGACTACCGCGGGCAGGGGGCCGTCGGGACCCAGTACTTC.

The chain joins TRBV28 to TRBJ1-2, with a weak D call TRBD1 (6 bases). Germline assignment: CDR1 MDHEN and CDR2 SYDVKM. Trimming stripped 5 bases from V and 2 bases from J, with 15 bases between. The CDR3 is 15 amino acids. The CDR3: CASSVPRGVNYGYTF. DNA of the CDR3: TGTGCCAGCAGTGTCCCCAGGGGAGTAAACTATGGCTACACCTTC.

The chain is built from TRBV5-1 and TRBJ1-2; possibly TRBD1 for D (6 bases). The germline gives CDR1 SGHRS, CDR2 YFSETQ. V lost 4 bases and J lost 1, with 8 bases in between. This CDR3 comprises 13 residues. CDR3 region: CASSEDSNYGYTF. DNA for the CDR3: TGCGCCAGCAGCGAGGACAGTAACTATGGCTACACCTTC.

The CDR3 bases are TGTGCCAGCATGGGCACCCCGATAGAGACCCAGTACTTC. Amino acids: CASMGTPIETQYF. The V and J genes are TRBV25-1 and TRBJ2-5, with D uncertain. The CDR3 sequence is 13 residues long. The V gene's germline CDR1 is MGHDK and CDR2 SYGVNS. The V end was cut by 7 bases, the J end by 4 bases, with 13 bases between.

The CDR3 DNA sequence: TGTGCCAGCAGCCCCCTTGAAGGGAACTATGGCTACACCTTC. Translating it yields CASSPLEGNYGYTF. The chain links TRBV28 to TRBJ1-2; no reliable D call. The V end was cut by 6 bases, the J end by 2 bases, with 13 bases between. This CDR3 is built from 14 residues. Germline values: CDR1 MDHEN, CDR2 SYDVKM.

The rearrangement links TRBV6-4 to TRBJ2-3; 7 bases are shared with TRBD2. This CDR3 region has 15 residues. Trimming cost V 4 bases and J 5 bases; bases outside gene matches: 9. Germline CDR1 is MRHNA and CDR2 is SNTAGT. The DNA of the CDR3 is TGTGCCAGCAGTGCCCCCGCGGGCGGGGGAGATACGCAGTATTTT. Its translation: CASSAPAGGGDTQYF.